This entry features one T cell receptor (beta chain) sequence. Its target is unknown. TCRdb called the RACE reads again in MiXCR, with one record for every CDR3 protein. The data show roughly 180,000 distinct CDR3 sequences, about a fifth seen once. This sample was taken from a study of human T cells and chemical hapten exposure. Whole-study findings and limits: Expanded TCRs produced significantly more large CDR3 similarity clusters than controls did. Having alopecia, the donors may differ immunologically from healthy people.

Time point given: patch test 1, 2 weeks after DPC sensitization. Treatment given: therapeutic diphenylcyclopropenone sensitization with weekly scalp DPC. This CDR3 comprises 15 residues. Germline V lookup: CDR1 SGHRS, CDR2 YFSETQ. The ends lost 1 base at V and 2 bases at J; junction bases unmatched: 3. The chain combines TRBV5-1 with TRBJ1-2; TRBD1 agrees at 9 bases. This clonotype originated in a woman aged 50 to 60 with alopecia areata. Some clones in this sample may be carry-over from other donors' samples. The material was whole blood, obtained in connection with sensitization to the hapten diphenylcyclopropenone (DPC). This CDR3 is CASSLSGTGNYGYTF. The CDR3, as DNA: TGCGCCAGCAGCTTGAGTGGGACAGGGAACTATGGCTACACCTTC. The whole variable domain, remainder taken from reference TRBV5-1 and TRBJ1-2, is KAGVTQTPRYLIKTRGQQVTLSCSPISGHRSVSWYQQTPGQGLQFLFEYFSETQRNKGNFPGRFSGRQFSNSRSEMNVSTLELGDSALYLCASSLSGTGNYGYTFGSGTRLTVV.